The following is a TCR beta chain sequence with its context. It lacks a known antigen. No quality values exist for individual bases; no much larger clone is one base distant. These data come from a study of response to subunit inactivated influenza vaccine (dated by TCRdb to 2016 to 2019). Broadly, across the study: To follow how T cells responded to a trivalent subunit inactivated influenza vaccine, the researchers relied on deep quantitative profiling of the T cell receptor repertoire. Results the study describes overall, beyond this receptor: The authors suggested that each seasonal influenza vaccination may recruit only a limited number of new T cells.

Ends trimmed: V by 6 bases, J by 7 bases; bases unmatched to a gene: 16. The CDR3 starts with the cysteine, ends with the phenylalanine, and has 16 residues. The CDR3 DNA has 48 bases and is translated from base 1. The germline V gene gives CDR1 as MNHEY and CDR2 as SVGEGT. The protocol used for the library was RT-PCR. This sample was sequenced with an Illumina HiSeq 2500. TCRdb reprocessing: public reads trimmed at Q25 with fastp, clones called with MiXCR, in-frame beta chains kept. Rows matching on CDR3 protein sequence are summarized as one entry with the most common DNA and genes. This sample comprises a few hundred thousand distinct CDR3 sequences, around 13% of them detected only once. Jointly, the top ten make up 11% of the sample.

The chain is encoded by TRBV6-2 or TRBV6-3 joined to TRBJ1-1; 8 bases in between match TRBD1. This TCR was recovered from a man aged 50 to 60 who received an inactivated influenza vaccine. Donor details come from another sample of the same person, matched by shared clones. Sequenced here: PBMCs from blood, sampled 11 to 12 days after vaccination. The CDR3 here reads CASSRTRDRPGNEAFF. The bases read TGTGCCAGCAGCCGAACCCGGGACAGGCCGGGGAATGAAGCTTTCTTT.